One sample yielded the 4 T cell receptor beta chains listed below, sequenced in a study of cytomegalovirus exposure and HLA in healthy donors. 13 Jbeta primers and 60 Vbeta primers were used for the PCR. Assay: immunoSEQ multiplex PCR; the TCRdb copy retains only in-frame clones and omits some. The sample lists roughly 200,000 clones; around 88% were seen once. Sequences were obtained from PBMCs. The receptors derive from a woman aged 30 to 39 in good health and CMV-seronegative.

The chain employs TRBV5-4 and TRBJ2-1; D is ambiguous. In germline, CDR1 is SGHNT, CDR2 YYREEE (reference sequence). This CDR3 is built from 15 residues. The V end was cut by 3 bases, the J end by 3 bases, with 13 bases between. CDR3 sequence: CASSSDIPIYNEQFF. CDR3 DNA sequence: TGTGCCAGCAGCTCCGACATCCCCATCTACAATGAGCAGTTCTTC. Filled out from reference TRBV5-4 and TRBJ2-1, the complete variable domain reads ETGVTQSPTHLIKTRGQQVTLRCSSQSGHNTVSWYQQALGQGPQFIFQYYREEENGRGNFPPRFSGLQFPNYSSELNVNALELDDSALYLCASSSDIPIYNEQFFGPGTRLTVL.

For this clone: Relative to the germline gene, one junction end is altered; a read error may explain this. The chain couples TRBV19 to TRBJ2-2; 11 nucleotides align to TRBD2. Germline V gives CDR1 LNHDA, CDR2 SQIVND (reference sequence). The CDR3 totals 16 residues. CDR3 nucleotide sequence: TGTGCCAGTAGGATAGCGGGAGGGCCGGTGACCGGGGAGCTGTTTTTT. This gives the protein CASRIAGGPVTGELFF. The full variable domain, with the rest looked up from reference TRBV19 and TRBJ2-2, is DGGITQSPKYLFRKEGQNVTLSCEQNLNHDAMYWYRQDPGQGLRLIYYSQIVNDFQKGDIAEGYSVSREKKESFPLTVTSAQKNPTAFYLCASRIAGGPVTGELFFGEGSRLTVL.

This sequence joins TRBV10-3 and TRBJ2-7, with 9 bases lining up with TRBD1. The CDR3 runs to 13 residues. The V gene end was trimmed by 6 bases and the J gene end by 5 bases; junction bases not matched to a gene: 5. The germline V gene encodes CDR1 ENHRY and CDR2 SYGVKD. CDR3 amino acids: CAISPGTGNEQYF. The CDR3 nucleotides are TGTGCCATCAGCCCCGGGACAGGGAACGAGCAGTACTTC.

This clone was recorded once. The chain links TRBV28 to TRBJ2-1; 11 bases map to TRBD2. The CDR3 is 15 amino acids. V lost 6 bases to trimming and J lost 5 bases; unmatched junction nucleotides: 6. Per the germline V gene, CDR1 is MDHEN and CDR2 is SYDVKM. The CDR3 loop is CASRPGTSGHNEQFF. In DNA form, the CDR3 reads TGTGCCAGCAGACCAGGGACTAGCGGCCACAATGAGCAGTTCTTC.